This section outlines one TCR beta chain sequence together with its context. This specimen belongs to a study of blood T cells in healthy people across ages. Donors were systemically healthy Caucasian individuals from Russia aged 6 to 90 years. A second 7 to 11 cycle PCR used barcoded and J-beta primers. Template switching added a 12-random-nucleotide identifier to every cDNA molecule. TCRdb reprocessed the 5' RACE reads via MiXCR and lists one record per CDR3 protein. The data show 1.5 million to 2 million distinct CDR3 sequences, about 50% seen once. Germline V gene lookup returns CDR1 DFQATT and CDR2 SNEGSKA (reference sequence). This CDR3 region has 15 residues.

The J gene is TRBJ2-4, the V gene TRBV20-1, with TRBD2 matching over 11 bases. The DNA end lines up better with TRBJ2-5; the J call may be wrong. The TCR originated in a woman in her thirties or forties in good health. Sequencing used blood. Written as DNA, the CDR3 is TGCAGTGCCGCAGAGGTTACTAGCGGGGGTGAGACCCAGTACTTC. This encodes CSAAEVTSGGETQYF.